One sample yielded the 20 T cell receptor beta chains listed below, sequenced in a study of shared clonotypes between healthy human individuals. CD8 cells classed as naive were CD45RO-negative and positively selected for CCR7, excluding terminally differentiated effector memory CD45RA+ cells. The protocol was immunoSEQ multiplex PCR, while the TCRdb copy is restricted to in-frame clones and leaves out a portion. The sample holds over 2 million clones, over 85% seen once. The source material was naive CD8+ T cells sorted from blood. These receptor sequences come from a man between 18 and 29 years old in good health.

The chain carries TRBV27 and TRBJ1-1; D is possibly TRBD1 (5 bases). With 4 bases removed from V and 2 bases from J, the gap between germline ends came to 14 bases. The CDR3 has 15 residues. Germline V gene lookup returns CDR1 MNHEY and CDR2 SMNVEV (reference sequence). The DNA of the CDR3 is TGTGCCAGCAGTTGGGGCGGGGGAGGCAACACTGAAGCTTTCTTT. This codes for CASSWGGGGNTEAFF.

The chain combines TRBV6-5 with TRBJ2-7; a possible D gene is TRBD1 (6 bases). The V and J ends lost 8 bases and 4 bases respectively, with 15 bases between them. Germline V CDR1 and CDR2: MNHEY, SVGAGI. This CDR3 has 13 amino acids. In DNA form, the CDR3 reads TGTGCCAGCGCCAGAATACAGGGTTACGAGCAGTACTTC. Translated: CASARIQGYEQYF.

For the CDR3, the DNA is TGTGCCAGCAGGAAGGGGGACGGCTACTACGAGCAGTACTTC. Encoded protein: CASRKGDGYYEQYF. This chain connects TRBV6-1 to TRBJ2-7; tentative D call: TRBD1 (6 bases). The CDR3 runs 14 residues. Germline V gene lookup returns CDR1 MNHNS and CDR2 SASEGT. The V and J ends lost 6 bases and 3 bases respectively, with 15 bases between them.

For the CDR3, the DNA is TGCAGCGTGCGACAGGACCAAGAGACCCAGTACTTC. The encoded protein is CSVRQDQETQYF. The chain recombines TRBV29-1 with TRBJ2-5, with D maybe TRBD1 (6 bases). CDR3 length: 12 residues. From germline, CDR1 is SQVTM and CDR2 ANQGSEA. The V gene lost 6 bases and the J gene lost 0 bases, with 8 bases spanning the gap.

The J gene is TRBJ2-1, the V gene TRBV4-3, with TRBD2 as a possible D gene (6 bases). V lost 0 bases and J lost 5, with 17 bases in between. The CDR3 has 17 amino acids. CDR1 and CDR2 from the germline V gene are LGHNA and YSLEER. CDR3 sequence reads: CASSQDTKWGEDNEQFF. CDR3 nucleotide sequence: TGCGCCAGCAGCCAAGATACTAAGTGGGGGGAAGACAATGAGCAGTTCTTC.

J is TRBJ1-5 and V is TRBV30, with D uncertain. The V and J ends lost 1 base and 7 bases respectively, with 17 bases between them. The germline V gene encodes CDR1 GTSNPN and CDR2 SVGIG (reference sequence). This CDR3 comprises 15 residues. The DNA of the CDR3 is TGTGCCTGGAGTGAACTGGCAGTTGGAGGGCAGCCCCAGCATTTT. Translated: CAWSELAVGGQPQHF.

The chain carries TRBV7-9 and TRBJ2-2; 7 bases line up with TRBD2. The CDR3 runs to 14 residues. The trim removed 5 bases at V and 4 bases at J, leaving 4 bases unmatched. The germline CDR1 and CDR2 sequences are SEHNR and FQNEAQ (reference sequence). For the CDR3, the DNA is TGTGCCAGCAGCCGGGTAGCGGGCACCGGGGAGCTGTTTTTT. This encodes CASSRVAGTGELFF.

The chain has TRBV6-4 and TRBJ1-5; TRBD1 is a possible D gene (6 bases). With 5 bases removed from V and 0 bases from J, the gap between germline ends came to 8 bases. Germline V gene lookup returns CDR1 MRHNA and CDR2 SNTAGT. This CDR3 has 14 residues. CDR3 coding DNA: TGTGCCAGCAGTTGGACAGTTAGCAATCAGCCCCAGCATTTT. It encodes CASSWTVSNQPQHF.

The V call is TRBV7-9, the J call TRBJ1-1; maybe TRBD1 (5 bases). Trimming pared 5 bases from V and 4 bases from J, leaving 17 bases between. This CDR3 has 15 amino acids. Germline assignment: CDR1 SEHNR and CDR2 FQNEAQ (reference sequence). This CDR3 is CASSPPGVGGTEAFF. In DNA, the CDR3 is TGTGCCAGCAGCCCCCCCGGGGTGGGGGGCACTGAAGCTTTCTTT.

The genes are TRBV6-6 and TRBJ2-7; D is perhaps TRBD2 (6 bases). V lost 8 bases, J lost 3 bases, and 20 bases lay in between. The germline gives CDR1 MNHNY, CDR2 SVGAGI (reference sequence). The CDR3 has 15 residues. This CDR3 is CASGASDRGDYEQYF. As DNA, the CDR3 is TGTGCCAGCGGGGCTAGCGACAGAGGGGACTACGAGCAGTACTTC.

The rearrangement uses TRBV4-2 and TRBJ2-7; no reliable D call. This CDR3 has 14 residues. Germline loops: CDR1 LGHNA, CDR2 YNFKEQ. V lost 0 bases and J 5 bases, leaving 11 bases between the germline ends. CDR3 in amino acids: CASSQEGWENEQYF. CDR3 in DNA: TGTGCCAGCAGCCAAGAAGGGTGGGAAAACGAGCAGTACTTC.

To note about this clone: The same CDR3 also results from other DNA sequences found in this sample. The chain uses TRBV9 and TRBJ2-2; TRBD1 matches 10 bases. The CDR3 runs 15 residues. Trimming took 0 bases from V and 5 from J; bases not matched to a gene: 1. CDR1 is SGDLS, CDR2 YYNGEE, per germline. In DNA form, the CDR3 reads TGTGCCAGCAGCGTAGGGACAGGGGGAACCGGGGAGCTGTTTTTT. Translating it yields CASSVGTGGTGELFF.

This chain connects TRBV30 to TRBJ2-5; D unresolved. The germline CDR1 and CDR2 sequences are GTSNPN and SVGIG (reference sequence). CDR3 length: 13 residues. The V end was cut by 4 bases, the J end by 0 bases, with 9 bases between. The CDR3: CAWMQENQETQYF. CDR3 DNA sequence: TGTGCCTGGATGCAGGAGAACCAAGAGACCCAGTACTTC.

The CDR3 region is CASSLLGAGDTQYF. CDR3 coding DNA: TGTGCCAGCAGTTTATTAGGGGCCGGAGATACGCAGTATTTT. The chain carries TRBV28 and TRBJ2-3, with a weak D call TRBD1 (5 bases). V lost 1 base and J 5 bases, leaving 10 bases between the germline ends. This CDR3 comprises 14 residues. The germline V gene encodes CDR1 MDHEN and CDR2 SYDVKM.

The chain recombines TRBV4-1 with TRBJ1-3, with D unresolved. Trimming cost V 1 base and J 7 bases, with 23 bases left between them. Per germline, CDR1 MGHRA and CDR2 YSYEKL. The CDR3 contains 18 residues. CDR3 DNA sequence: TGCGCCAGCAGCCAAGCCGGGAGCCCCCCGCGGCAGAGCAACACCATATATTTT. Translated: CASSQAGSPPRQSNTIYF.

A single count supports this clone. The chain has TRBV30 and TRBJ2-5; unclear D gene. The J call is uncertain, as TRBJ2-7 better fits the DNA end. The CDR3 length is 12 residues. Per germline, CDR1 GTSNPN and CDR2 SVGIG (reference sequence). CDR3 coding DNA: TGTGCCTGGAGTCTAGTCAGCGACGAGCAGTACTTC. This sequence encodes CAWSLVSDEQYF.

The CDR3 DNA follows: TGTGCCAGCAGTGAATACGGCGGCGGGGGCTCCAACTATGGCTACACCTTC. This sequence encodes CASSEYGGGGSNYGYTF. The chain combines TRBV2 with TRBJ1-2; tentatively, D is TRBD1 (6 bases). Trimming removed 2 bases at V and 2 bases at J, with 18 bases between. The CDR3 contains 17 residues. From germline, CDR1 is SNHLY and CDR2 FYNNEI. Full variable domain (remainder filled in from reference TRBV2 and TRBJ1-2): EPEVTQTPSHQVTQMGQEVILRCVPISNHLYFYWYRQILGQKVEFLVSFYNNEISEKSEIFDDQFSVERPDGSNFTLKIRSTKLEDSAMYFCASSEYGGGGSNYGYTFGSGTRLTVV.

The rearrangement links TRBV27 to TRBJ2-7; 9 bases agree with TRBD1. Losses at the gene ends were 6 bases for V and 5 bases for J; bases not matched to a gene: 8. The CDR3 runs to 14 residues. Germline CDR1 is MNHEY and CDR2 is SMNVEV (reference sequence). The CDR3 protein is CASSPTGGGNEQYF. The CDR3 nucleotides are TGTGCCAGCAGCCCGACAGGGGGTGGCAACGAGCAGTACTTC.

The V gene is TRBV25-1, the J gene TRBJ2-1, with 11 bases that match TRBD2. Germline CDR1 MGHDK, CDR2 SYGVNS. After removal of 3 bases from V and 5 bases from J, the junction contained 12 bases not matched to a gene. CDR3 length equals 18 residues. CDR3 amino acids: CASSEPTGTSGFDNEQFF. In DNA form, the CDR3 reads TGTGCCAGCAGTGAGCCGACCGGGACTAGCGGTTTTGACAATGAGCAGTTCTTC.

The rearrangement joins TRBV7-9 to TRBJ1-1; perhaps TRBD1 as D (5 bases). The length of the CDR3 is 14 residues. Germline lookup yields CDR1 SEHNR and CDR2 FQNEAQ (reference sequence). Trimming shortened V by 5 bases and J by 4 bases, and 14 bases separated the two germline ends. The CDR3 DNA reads TGTGCCAGCAGCCCGGACGGGGGGTCCACTGAAGCTTTCTTT. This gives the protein CASSPDGGSTEAFF. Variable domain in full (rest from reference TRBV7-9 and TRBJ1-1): DTGVSQNPRHKITKRGQNVTFRCDPISEHNRLYWYRQTLGQGPEFLTYFQNEAQLEKSRLLSDRFSAERPKGSFSTLEIQRTEQGDSAMYLCASSPDGGSTEAFFGQGTRLTVV.